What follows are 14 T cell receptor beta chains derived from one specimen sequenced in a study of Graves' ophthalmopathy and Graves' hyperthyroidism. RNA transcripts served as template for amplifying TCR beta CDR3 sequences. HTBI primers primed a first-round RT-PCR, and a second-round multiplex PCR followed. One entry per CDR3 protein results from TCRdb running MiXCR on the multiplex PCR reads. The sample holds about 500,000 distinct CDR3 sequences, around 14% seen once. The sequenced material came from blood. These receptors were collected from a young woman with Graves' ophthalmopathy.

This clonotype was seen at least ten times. CDR3 nucleotides: TGTGCCAGCAGTTACTTTCCGGACAGGGTACCAAACTCTGGGGCCAACGTCCTGACTTTC. It specifies CASSYFPDRVPNSGANVLTF. The chain joins TRBV6-2 or TRBV6-3 to TRBJ2-6; 8 bases fit TRBD1. With V trimmed by 1 base and J by 0 bases, 11 bases remained unmatched. The CDR3 has 20 amino acids. CDR1 and CDR2 (germline): MNHEY, SVGEGT.

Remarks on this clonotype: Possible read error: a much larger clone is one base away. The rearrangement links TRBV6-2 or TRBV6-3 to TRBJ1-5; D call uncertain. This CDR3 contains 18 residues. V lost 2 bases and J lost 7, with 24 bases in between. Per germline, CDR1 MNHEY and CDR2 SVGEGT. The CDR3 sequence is CASSYKRLKRPARQPQHF. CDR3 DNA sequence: TGTGCCAGCAGTTACAAGAGACTCAAGCGTCCGGCACGGCAGCCCCAGCATTTT.

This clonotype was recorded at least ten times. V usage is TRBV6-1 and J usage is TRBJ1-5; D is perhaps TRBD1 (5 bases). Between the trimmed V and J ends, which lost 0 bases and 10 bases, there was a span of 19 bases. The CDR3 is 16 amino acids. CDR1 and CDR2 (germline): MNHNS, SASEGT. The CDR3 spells CASSEAKGTPGFPQHF. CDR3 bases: TGTGCCAGCAGTGAAGCCAAGGGCACACCAGGGTTTCCCCAGCATTTT.

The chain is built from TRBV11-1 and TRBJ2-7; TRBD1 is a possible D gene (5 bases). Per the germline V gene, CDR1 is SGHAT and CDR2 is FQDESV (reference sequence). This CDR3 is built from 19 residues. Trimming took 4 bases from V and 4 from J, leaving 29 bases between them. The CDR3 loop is CASSSDRQKEYLSSYEQYF. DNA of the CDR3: TGTGCCAGCAGCTCAGATAGACAGAAAGAATACCTATCTTCATACGAGCAGTACTTC. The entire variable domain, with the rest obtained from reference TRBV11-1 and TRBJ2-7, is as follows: EAEVAQSPRYKITEKSQAVAFWCDPISGHATLYWYRQILGQGPELLVQFQDESVVDDSQLPKDRFSAERLKGVDSTLKIQPAELGDSAMYLCASSSDRQKEYLSSYEQYFGPGTRLTVT.

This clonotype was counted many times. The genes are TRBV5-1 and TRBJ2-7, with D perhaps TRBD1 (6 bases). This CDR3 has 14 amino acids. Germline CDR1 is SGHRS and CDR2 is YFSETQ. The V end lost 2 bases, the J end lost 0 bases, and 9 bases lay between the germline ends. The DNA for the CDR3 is TGCGCCAGCAGCTTCACAGGGATCTCCTACGAGCAGTACTTC. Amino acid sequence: CASSFTGISYEQYF. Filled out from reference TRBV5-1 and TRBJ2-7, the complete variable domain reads KAGVTQTPRYLIKTRGQQVTLSCSPISGHRSVSWYQQTPGQGLQFLFEYFSETQRNKGNFPGRFSGRQFSNSRSEMNVSTLELGDSALYLCASSFTGISYEQYFGPGTRLTVT.

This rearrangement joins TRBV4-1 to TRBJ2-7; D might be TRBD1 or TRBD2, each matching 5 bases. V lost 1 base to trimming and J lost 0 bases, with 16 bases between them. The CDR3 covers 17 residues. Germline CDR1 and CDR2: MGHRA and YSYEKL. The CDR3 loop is CASSQVIRVGSSYEQYF. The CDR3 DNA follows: TGCGCCAGCAGCCAAGTTATCAGGGTTGGGAGCTCCTACGAGCAGTACTTC.

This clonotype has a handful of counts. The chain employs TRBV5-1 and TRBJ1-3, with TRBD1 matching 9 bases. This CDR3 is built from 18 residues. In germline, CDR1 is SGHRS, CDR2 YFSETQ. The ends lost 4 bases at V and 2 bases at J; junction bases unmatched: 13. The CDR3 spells CASSARQTGGLPGNTIYF. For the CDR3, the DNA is TGCGCCAGCAGCGCGCGCCAGACAGGGGGTCTCCCTGGAAACACCATATATTTT.

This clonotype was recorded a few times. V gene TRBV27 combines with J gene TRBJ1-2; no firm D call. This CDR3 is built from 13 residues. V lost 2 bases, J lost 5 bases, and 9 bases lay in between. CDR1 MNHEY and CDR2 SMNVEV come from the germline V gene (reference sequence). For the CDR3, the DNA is TGTGCCAGCAGTTTACGGGTCTCTTATGGCTACACCTTC. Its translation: CASSLRVSYGYTF.

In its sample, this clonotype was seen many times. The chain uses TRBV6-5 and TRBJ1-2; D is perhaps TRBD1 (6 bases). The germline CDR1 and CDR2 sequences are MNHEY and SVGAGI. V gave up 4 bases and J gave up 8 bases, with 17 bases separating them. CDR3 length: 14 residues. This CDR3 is CASSSQGGSFGYTF. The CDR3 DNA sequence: TGTGCCAGCAGTTCCCAAGGGGGTAGTTTCGGCTACACCTTC.

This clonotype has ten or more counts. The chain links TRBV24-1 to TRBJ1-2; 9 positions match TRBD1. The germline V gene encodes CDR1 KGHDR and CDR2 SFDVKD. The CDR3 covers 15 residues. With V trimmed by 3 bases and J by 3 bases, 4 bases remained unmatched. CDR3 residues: CATSDNGQGHYGYTF. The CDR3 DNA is TGTGCCACCAGTGATAATGGACAGGGGCACTATGGCTACACCTTC.

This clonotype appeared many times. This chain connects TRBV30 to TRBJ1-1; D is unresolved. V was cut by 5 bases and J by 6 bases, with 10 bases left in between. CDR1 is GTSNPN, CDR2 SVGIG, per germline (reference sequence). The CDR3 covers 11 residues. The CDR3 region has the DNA TGTGCCTGGCTACTGGGTGCTGAAGCTTTCTTT. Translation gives CAWLLGAEAFF.

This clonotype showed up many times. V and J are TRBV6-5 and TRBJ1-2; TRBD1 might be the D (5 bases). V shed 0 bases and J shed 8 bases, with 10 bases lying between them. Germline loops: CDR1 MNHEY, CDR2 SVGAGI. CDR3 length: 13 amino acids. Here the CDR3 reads CASSYSMGGGYTF. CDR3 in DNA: TGTGCCAGCAGTTACTCGATGGGGGGGGGCTACACCTTC.

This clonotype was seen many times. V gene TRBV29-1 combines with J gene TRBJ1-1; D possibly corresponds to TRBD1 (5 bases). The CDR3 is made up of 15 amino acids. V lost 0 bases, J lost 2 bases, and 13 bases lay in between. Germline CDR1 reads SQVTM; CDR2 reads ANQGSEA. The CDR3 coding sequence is TGCAGCGTTGAAGAATACGCAGGGCGTAACACTGAAGCTTTCTTT. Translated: CSVEEYAGRNTEAFF.

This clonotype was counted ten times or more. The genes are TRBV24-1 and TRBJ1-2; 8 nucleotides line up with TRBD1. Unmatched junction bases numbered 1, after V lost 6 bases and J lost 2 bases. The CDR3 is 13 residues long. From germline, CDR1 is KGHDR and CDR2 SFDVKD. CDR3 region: CATSRQGNYGYTF. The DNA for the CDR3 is TGTGCCACCAGTCGACAGGGGAACTATGGCTACACCTTC.